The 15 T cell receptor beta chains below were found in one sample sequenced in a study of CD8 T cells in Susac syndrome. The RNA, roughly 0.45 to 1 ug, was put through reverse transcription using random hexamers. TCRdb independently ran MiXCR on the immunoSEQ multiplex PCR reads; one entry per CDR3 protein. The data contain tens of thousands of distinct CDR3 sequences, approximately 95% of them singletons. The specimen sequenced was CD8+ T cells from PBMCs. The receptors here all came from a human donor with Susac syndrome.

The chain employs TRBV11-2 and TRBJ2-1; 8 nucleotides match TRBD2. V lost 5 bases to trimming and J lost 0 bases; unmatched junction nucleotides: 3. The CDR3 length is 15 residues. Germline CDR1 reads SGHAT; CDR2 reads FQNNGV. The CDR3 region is CASSRSGDSYNEQFF. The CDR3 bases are TGTGCCAGCAGCCGTAGCGGGGACTCCTACAATGAGCAGTTCTTC.

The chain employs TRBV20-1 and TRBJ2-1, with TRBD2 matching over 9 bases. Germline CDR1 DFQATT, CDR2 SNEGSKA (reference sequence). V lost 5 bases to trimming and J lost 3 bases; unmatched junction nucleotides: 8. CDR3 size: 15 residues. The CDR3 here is CSAPSRGGHYNEQFF. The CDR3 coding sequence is TGCAGTGCTCCATCGCGGGGGGGCCACTACAATGAGCAGTTCTTC.

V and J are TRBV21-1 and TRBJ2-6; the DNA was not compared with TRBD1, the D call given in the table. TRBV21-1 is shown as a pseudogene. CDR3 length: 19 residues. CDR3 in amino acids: CALRGGLGQGSSGANVLTF. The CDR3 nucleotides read TGTGCCTTACGAGGGGGTTTAGGACAGGGAAGCTCTGGGGCCAACGTCCTGACTTTC.

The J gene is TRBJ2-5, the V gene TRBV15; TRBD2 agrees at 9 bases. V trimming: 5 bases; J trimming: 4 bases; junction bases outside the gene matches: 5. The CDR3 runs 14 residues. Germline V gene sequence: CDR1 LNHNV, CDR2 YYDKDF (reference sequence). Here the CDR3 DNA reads TGTGCCACCAGCCGAGCGGGGGGACGAGAGACCCAGTACTTC. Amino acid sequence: CATSRAGGRETQYF.

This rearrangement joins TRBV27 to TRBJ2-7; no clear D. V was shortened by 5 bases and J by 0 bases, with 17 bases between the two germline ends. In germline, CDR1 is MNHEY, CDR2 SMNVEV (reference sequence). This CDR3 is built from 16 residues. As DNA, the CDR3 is TGTGCCAGCAGTCCCCTTAGGACGGAGAGCTCCTACGAGCAGTACTTC. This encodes CASSPLRTESSYEQYF.

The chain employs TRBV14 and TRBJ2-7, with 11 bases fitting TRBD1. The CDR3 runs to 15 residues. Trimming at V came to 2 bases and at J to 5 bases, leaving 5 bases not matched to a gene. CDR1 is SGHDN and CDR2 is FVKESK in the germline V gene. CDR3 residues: CASSQRWTGGNEQYF. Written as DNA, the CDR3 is TGTGCCAGCAGCCAACGGTGGACAGGGGGCAACGAGCAGTACTTC.

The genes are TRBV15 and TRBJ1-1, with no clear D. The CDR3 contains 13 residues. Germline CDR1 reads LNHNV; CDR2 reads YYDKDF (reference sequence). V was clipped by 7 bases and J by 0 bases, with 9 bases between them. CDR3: CATINYMNTEAFF. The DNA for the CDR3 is TGTGCCACCATTAATTACATGAACACTGAAGCTTTCTTT.

CDR3 sequence reads: CASRFSGATGELFF. DNA for the CDR3: TGTGCCAGCCGGTTCTCGGGGGCCACCGGGGAGCTGTTTTTT. This rearrangement joins TRBV6-2 or TRBV6-3 to TRBJ2-2, with D perhaps being TRBD1 or TRBD2 (6 bases each). The CDR3 is 14 amino acids. Trimming removed 8 bases at V and 4 bases at J, with 14 bases between. Germline V CDR1 and CDR2: MNHEY, SVGEGT.

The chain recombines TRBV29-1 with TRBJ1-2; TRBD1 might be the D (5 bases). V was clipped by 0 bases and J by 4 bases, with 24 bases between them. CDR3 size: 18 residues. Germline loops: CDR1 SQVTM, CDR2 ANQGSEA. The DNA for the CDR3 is TGCAGCGTTGAAGATCGGCGAGGGGCCTCCCCCACTTTCTATGGCTACACCTTC. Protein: CSVEDRRGASPTFYGYTF.

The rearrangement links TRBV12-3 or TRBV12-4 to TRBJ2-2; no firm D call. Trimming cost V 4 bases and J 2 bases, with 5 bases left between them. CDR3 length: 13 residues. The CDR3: CASSSHNTGELFF. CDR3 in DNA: TGTGCCAGCAGTTCTCATAACACCGGGGAGCTGTTTTTT.

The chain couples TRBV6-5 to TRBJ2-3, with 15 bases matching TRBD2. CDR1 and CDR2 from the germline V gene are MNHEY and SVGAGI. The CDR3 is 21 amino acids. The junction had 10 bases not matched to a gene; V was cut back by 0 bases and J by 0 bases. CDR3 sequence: CASSYSSGLAGGSLSTDTQYF. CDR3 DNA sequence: TGTGCCAGCAGTTACTCTTCGGGACTAGCGGGGGGATCCCTTAGCACAGATACGCAGTATTTT.

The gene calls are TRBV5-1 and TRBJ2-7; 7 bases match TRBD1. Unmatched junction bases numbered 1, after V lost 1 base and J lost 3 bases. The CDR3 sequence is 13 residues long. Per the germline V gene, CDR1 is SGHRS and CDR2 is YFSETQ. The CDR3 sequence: CASSLRTGYEQYF. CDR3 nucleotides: TGCGCCAGCAGCTTGAGGACAGGCTACGAGCAGTACTTC.

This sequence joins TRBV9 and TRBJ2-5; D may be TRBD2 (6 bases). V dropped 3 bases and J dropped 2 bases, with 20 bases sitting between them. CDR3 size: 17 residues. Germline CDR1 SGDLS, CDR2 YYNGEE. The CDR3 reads CASSESGSEGPQETQYF. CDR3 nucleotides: TGTGCCAGCAGCGAGAGTGGGTCGGAGGGCCCTCAAGAGACCCAGTACTTC.

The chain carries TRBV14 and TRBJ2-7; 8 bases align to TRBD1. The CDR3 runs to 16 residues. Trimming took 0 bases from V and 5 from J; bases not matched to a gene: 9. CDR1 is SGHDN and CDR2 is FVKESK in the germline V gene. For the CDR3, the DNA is TGTGCCAGCAGCCAAGATCTACGGACAGGGAGCAACGAGCAGTACTTC. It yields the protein CASSQDLRTGSNEQYF.

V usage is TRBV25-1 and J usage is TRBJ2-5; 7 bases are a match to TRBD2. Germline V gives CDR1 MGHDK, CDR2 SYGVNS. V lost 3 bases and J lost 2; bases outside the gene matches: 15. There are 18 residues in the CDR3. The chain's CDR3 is CASSEPHLIAGEQETQYF. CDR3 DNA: TGTGCCAGCAGTGAGCCCCACCTGATCGCGGGGGAACAAGAGACCCAGTACTTC.